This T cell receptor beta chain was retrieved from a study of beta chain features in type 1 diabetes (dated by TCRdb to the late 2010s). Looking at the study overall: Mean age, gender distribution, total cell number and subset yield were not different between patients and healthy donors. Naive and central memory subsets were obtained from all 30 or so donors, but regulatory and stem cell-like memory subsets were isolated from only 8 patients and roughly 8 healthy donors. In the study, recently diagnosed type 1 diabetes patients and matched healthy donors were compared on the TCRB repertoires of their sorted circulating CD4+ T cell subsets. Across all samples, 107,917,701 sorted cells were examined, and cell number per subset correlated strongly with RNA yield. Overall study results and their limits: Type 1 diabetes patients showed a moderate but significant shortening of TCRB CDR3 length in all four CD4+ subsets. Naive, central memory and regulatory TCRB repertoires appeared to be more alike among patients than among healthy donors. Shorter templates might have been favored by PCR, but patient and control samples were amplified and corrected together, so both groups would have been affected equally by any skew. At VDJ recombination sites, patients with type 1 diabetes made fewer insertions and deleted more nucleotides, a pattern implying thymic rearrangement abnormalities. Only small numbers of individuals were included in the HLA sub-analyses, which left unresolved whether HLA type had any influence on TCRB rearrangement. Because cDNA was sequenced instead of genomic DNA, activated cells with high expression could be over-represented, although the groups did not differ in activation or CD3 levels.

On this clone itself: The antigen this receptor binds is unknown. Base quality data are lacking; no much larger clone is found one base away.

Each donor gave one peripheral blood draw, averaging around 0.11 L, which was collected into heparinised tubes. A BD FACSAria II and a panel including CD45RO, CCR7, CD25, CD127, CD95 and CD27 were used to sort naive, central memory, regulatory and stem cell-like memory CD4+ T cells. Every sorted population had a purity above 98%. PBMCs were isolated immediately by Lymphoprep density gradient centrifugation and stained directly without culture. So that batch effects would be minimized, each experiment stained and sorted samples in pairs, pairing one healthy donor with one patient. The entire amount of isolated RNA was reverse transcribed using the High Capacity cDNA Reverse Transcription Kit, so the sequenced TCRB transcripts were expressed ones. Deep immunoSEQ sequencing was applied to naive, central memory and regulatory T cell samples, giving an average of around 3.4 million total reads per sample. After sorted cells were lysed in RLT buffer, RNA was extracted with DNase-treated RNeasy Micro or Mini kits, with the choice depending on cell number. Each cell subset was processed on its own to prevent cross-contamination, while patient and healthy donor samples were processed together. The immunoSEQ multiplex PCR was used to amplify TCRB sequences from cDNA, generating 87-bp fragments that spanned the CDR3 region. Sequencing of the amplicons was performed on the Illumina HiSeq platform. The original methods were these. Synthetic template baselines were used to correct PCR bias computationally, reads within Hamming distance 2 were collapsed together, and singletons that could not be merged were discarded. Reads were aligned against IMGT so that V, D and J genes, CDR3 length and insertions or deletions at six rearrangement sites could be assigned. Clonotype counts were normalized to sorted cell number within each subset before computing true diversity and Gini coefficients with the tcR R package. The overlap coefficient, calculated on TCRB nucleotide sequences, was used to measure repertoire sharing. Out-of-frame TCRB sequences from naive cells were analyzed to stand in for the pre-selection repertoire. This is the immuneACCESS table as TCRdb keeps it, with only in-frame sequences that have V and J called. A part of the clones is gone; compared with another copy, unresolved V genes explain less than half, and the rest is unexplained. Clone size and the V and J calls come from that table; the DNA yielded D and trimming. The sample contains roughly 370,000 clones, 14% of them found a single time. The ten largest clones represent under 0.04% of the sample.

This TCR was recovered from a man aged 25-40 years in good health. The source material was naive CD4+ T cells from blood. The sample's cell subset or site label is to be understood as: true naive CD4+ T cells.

DNA sequence: TGTGCCACCAGCTCCGGGACTAGCGGGAGGGTGGATACGCAGTATTTT. Its protein is CATSSGTSGRVDTQYF. Recombination linked TRBV15 to TRBJ2-3, with TRBD2 identical over 16 junction bases. Per the germline V gene (reference sequence), LNHNV is the CDR1 and YYDKDF is the CDR2. Counted from cysteine to phenylalanine, this CDR3 has 16 amino acids. Just the 48-base CDR3 DNA is kept, in frame starting at base 1. Trimmed from V: 5 bases; trimmed from J: 6 bases; junction bases lacking a gene match: 5. Joined to the reference TRBV15 and TRBJ2-3 proteins, this CDR3 gives the full variable domain: DAMVIQNPRYQVTQFGKPVTLSCSQTLNHNVMYWYQQKSSQAPKLLFHYYDKDFNNEADTPDNFQSRRPNTSFCFLDIRSPGLGDTAMYLCATSSGTSGRVDTQYFGPGTRLTVL.